This T cell receptor beta chain was retrieved from a study of tumor and adjacent non-tumor tissue in lung cancer. Turning to the study itself: The patients, 10 to 11 men and 5 women, were 31 to 76 with stage I to III disease. Findings and caveats of the study: Tumor repertoires had a smaller top 100 clone share than normal lung.

CDR1 and CDR2 from the germline V gene are MGHRA and YSYEKL. This CDR3 is 17 amino acids long. A modified ARM-PCR protocol with three rounds of nested PCR amplified TCRbeta. TCRdb itself ran the multiplex PCR reads through MiXCR, one entry per CDR3 protein. The table has tens of thousands of distinct CDR3 sequences, 75% to 90% seen once. This sample's RNA came from whole unsorted tissue. With regard to this clonotype: The antigen remains unidentified. An end of the junction does not agree with germline; a read error may underlie this.

V usage is TRBV4-1 and J usage is TRBJ1-5; 9 nucleotides agree with TRBD1. This receptor was identified in a woman aged 45-65 years with non-small cell lung cancer. The sequenced sample was lung tumor tissue. The CDR3 nucleotides read TGCGCCAGTTGTTACCGGGACAGGGAATATAGCAATCGGCCCCAGCATTTT. Translating it yields CASCYRDREYSNRPQHF.